Included here is one TCR beta chain sequence, with context. The data were taken from a study of blood T cells in healthy people across ages. The length of the CDR3 is 14 residues. V gave up 2 bases and J gave up 4 bases; unmatched junction bases: 3. Germline V gene sequence: CDR1 SQVTM, CDR2 ANQGSEA. Sample-barcoded 5' priming and a J-beta primer mix drove a second PCR of about 6 to 12 cycles. TCRdb fed the 5' RACE reads into MiXCR, producing one record per CDR3 protein. The sample shows over a million distinct CDR3 sequences, 40% to 45% of them seen only once. The sequence was collected from a woman aged 55-70 years in good health. The material sequenced was blood. The rearrangement joins TRBV29-1 to TRBJ2-1; 9 bases agree with TRBD2. The CDR3 spells CSVENLAGYNEQFF. Here the CDR3 DNA reads TGCAGCGTTGAAAACCTAGCGGGGTACAATGAGCAGTTCTTC.